This TCR beta chain comes out of a study of cytomegalovirus exposure and HLA in healthy donors. Study findings and constraints: Compared with the roughly 700-donor mean, an Asian-associated ancestry cluster reportedly had fewer N-insertions, according to a later analysis. TCR beta chain V- and J-gene trimming was linked, in a later analysis, to a missense variant in DCLRE1C. Many donors shared some public TCRs, even though most TCR sequences were rare.

This clone was seen only a few times. What it recognizes is unknown. The primer mix had 60 Vbeta and 13 Jbeta primers. The assay was immunoSEQ multiplex PCR, and TCRdb's table has in-frame clones only and misses some. The top ten clones hold around 2.5% of a sample with 100,000 to 150,000 clones, under 75% of them seen once. V lost 7 bases and J 4 bases, leaving 16 bases between the germline ends. Germline V gene lookup returns CDR1 MRHNA and CDR2 SNTAGT. This CDR3 is 14 amino acids long. Sequenced sample: PBMCs. This TCR came from a woman in her 40s in good health and CMV-seronegative. The chain couples TRBV6-4 to TRBJ1-2; D is unclear. CDR3 sequence (DNA): TGTGCCAGCAATCCCGGGGTCGGACCCTATGGCTACACCTTC. It specifies CASNPGVGPYGYTF.